The source of this TCR beta chain is a study of blood T cell repertoires in COVID-19 (dated by TCRdb to the early 2020s). Turning to the overall study: The collaborator samples originated in the United States, Italy and Spain and spanned the acute and convalescent phases of COVID-19. Sample metadata almost always included a de-identified subject ID, COVID-19 status, age in years and sex. The repertoires were released in a freely available public database intended as a resource for research on the immune response to SARS-CoV-2. HLA class I and class II types, where available, came from metadata supplied by the sample provider rather than from assay-based typing. The prospective study material was composed of cDNA or gDNA derived from T cells, B-cell-depleted T cells, or PBMCs. Deeply sampled blood TCRbeta repertoires from subjects exposed to, actively infected with, or recovered from COVID-19 were included in the dataset. Samples were obtained from the ongoing ImmuneRACE study (first 160 participants) and from about 1,300 subjects provided by 6 global collaborators.

Beyond this particular receptor, the publication reports: How much clinical and demographic metadata was included differed by source and by participant, and the metadata was provided uncurated.

Regarding this clone: What antigen it recognizes has not been identified. No quality values exist for individual bases; no much larger clone is one base distant.

Each collaborating institution followed its own protocols to collect whole blood in K2EDTA tubes. For TCRbeta analysis, collaborators shipped samples in one of three forms: frozen whole blood, isolated PBMCs, or DNA extracted from either of those sample types. The immunoSEQ Assay, a bias-controlled multiplex PCR, was used to amplify TCRbeta CDR3 regions from genomic DNA. Per the source publication's procedure: The number of nucleated cells in each sample was estimated by amplification of reference gene primers within the assay. To quantify the absolute abundance of each unique TCRbeta CDR3 rearrangement, sequence reads were collapsed and filtered. For each sample, productive Simpson clonality was calculated as the square root of Simpson's diversity index across productive rearrangements. TCRdb holds this immuneACCESS table with in-frame rearrangements only. Some clones are missing; in checked studies, unresolved V genes explain under half, and the rest has no known cause. The V and J calls and clone size were taken over from that table, and D and trimming were inferred from the DNA. The sample table contains around 110,000 clones; only one count was recorded for about 80% of them. The leading ten clones occupy 15% to 20% of the sample.

The CDR3 covers 15 residues, taking in both the cysteine and the phenylalanine. The entry retains the CDR3 DNA only, 45 bases that are in frame from base 1. V and J are truncated by 7 bases and 9 bases respectively, leaving an intervening sequence of 22 bases. The germline V gene provides CDR1 MDHEN and CDR2 SYDVKM. Input material: peripheral blood. This TCR was recovered from a man in his sixties with active or convalescent COVID-19. The chain couples TRBV28 to TRBJ2-1; TRBD1 is a possible D gene, resting on 5 matching bases. The nucleotide sequence is TGTGCCAGCACCTTGGGGCTGGGTCGCAGGAGTGAGCAGTTCTTC. Its coded protein is CASTLGLGRRSEQFF.